What follows is one T cell receptor beta chain and its context. The antigen remains unidentified. This specimen comes from a study of T cell responses to AZD1222 COVID-19 vaccine. Study summary: Whether given at about 4 or about 12 weeks, second doses were pooled. General observations from the study: The repertoires were collected only after the peak T cell response. Clonal diversity was possibly underestimated, and the donors were mostly white British, with more females. Variant regions that are unmutated are reportedly the target of nearly half of spike-specific TCRs.

Trimming shortened V by 4 bases and J by 2 bases, and 3 bases separated the two germline ends. Per the germline V gene, CDR1 is KGHDR and CDR2 is SFDVKD. The CDR3 runs to 12 residues. Some clones are missing from TCRdb's copy, which holds only in-frame ones; the method was immunoSEQ multiplex PCR. The sample yields 100,000 or so clones, 90% seen once. The sequence derives from an adult in good health. The material sequenced was peripheral blood, taken on day 0 of AZD1222 vaccination. V gene TRBV24-1 combines with J gene TRBJ2-3, with D unclear. DNA of the CDR3: TGTGCCACCAGTGACTACACAGATACGCAGTATTTT. Translation: CATSDYTDTQYF.